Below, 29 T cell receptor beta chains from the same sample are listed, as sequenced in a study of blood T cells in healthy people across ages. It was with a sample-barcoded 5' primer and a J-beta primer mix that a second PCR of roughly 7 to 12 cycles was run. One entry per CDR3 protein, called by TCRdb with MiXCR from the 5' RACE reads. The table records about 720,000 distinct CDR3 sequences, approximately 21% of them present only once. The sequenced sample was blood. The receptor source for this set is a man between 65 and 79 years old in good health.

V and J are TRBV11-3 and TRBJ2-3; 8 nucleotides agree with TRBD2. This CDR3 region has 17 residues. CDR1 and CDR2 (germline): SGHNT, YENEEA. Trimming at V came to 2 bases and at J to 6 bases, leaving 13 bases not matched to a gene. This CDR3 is CASSLNSGLGGADTQYF. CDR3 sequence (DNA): TGTGCCAGCAGCTTAAATTCGGGACTAGGAGGGGCCGATACGCAGTATTTT. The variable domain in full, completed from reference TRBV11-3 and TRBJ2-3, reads EAGVVQSPRYKIIEKKQPVAFWCNPISGHNTLYWYLQNLGQGPELLIRYENEEAVDDSQLPKDRFSAERLKGVDSTLKIQPAELGDSAVYLCASSLNSGLGGADTQYFGPGTRLTVL.

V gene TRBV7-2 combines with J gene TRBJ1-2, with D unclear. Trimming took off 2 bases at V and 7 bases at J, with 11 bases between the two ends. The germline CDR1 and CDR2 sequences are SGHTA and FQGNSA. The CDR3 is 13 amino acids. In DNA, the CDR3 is TGTGCCAGCAGCTTACAGACGGATTTTGGCTACACCTTC. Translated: CASSLQTDFGYTF.

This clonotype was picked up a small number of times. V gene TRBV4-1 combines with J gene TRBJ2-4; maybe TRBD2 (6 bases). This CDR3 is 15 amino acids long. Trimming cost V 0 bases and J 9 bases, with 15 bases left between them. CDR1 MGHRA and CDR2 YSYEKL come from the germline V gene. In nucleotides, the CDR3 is TGCGCCAGCAGCCAAGATCGGTTACGGCGGGGCATTCAGTACTTC. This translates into CASSQDRLRRGIQYF.

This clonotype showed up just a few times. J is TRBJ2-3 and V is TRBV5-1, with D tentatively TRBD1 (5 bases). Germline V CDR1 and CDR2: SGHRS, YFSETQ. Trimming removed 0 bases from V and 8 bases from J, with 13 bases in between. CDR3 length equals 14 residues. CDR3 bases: TGCGCCAGCAGCTTGGCCGGATATCAGGGTACGCAGTATTTT. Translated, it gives CASSLAGYQGTQYF.

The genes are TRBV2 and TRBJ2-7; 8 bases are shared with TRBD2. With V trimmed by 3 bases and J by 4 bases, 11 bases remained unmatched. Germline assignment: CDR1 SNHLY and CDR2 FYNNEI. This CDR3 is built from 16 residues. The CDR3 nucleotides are TGTGCCAGCAGTGAGTCCGGGACTAGTCCTCCATACGAGCAGTACGTC. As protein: CASSESGTSPPYEQYV.

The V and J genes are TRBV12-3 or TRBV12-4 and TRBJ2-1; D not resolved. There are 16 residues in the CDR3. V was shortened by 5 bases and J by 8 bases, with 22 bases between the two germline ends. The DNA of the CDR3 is TGTGCCAGCAGTCCCCAGTCCCCTAGTGGTCTCCATGAGCAGTTCTTC. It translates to CASSPQSPSGLHEQFF.

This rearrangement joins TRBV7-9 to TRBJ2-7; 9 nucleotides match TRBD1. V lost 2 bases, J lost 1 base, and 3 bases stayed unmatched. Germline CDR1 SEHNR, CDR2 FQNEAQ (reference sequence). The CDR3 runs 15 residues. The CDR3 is CASSLRQGGSYEQYF. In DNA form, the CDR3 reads TGTGCCAGCAGCTTACGACAGGGGGGTTCCTACGAGCAGTACTTC.

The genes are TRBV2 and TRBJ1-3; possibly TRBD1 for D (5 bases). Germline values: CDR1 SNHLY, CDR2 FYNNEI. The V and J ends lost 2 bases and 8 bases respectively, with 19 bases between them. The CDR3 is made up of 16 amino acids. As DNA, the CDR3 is TGTGCCAGCAGTGAACGGGGACGAAGAGAGGTGGACACCATATATTTT. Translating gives CASSERGRREVDTIYF. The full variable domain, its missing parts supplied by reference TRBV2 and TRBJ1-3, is EPEVTQTPSHQVTQMGQEVILRCVPISNHLYFYWYRQILGQKVEFLVSFYNNEISEKSEIFDDQFSVERPDGSNFTLKIRSTKLEDSAMYFCASSERGRREVDTIYFGEGSWLTVV.

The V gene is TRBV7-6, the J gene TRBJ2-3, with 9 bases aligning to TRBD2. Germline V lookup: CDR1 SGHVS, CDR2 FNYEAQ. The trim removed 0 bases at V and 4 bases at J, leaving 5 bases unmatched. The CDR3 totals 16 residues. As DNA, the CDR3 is TGTGCCAGCAGCTTAGCGGCTAGCGGGGCGGCAGATACGCAGTATTTT. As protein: CASSLAASGAADTQYF.

In DNA form, the CDR3 reads TGTGCCAGCAGTTCCACCGGGACAGGGGCTCAAGGCGAGCAGTTCTTC. Amino acid sequence: CASSSTGTGAQGEQFF. The chain links TRBV12-3 or TRBV12-4 to TRBJ2-5; 10 bases line up with TRBD1. The J call may be incorrect, as the DNA end agrees better with TRBJ2-1. This CDR3 is built from 16 residues.

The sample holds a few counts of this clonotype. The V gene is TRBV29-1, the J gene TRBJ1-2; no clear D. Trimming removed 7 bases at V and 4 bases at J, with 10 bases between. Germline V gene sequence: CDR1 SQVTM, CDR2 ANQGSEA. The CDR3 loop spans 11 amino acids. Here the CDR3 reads CSGRDPYGYTF. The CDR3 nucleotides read TGCAGCGGGAGGGATCCCTATGGCTACACCTTC.

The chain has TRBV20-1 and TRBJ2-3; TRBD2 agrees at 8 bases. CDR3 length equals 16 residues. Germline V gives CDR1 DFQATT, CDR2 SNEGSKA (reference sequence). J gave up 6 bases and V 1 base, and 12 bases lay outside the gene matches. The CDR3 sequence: CSARVLAEWGHDTQYF. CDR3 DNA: TGCAGTGCTAGAGTACTAGCGGAGTGGGGCCACGATACGCAGTATTTT.

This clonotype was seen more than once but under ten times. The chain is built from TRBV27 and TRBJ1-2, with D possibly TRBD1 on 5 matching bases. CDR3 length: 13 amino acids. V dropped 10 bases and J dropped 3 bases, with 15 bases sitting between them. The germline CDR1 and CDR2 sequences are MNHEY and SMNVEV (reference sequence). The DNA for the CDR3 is TGTGCCAACCCGGGACCTAGTGACTATGGCTACACCTTC. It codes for CANPGPSDYGYTF.

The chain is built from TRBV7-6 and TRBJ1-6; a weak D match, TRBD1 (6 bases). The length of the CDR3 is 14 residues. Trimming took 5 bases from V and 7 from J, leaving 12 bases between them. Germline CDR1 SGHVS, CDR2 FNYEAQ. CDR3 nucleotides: TGTGCCAGCAGCACCCGACAGGTGAATTCACCCCTCCACTTT. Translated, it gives CASSTRQVNSPLHF.

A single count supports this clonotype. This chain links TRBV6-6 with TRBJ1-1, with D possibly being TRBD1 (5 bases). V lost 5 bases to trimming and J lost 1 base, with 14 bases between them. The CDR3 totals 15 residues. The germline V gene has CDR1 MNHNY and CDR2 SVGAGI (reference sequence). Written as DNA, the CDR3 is TGTGCCAGCAGTGCGGCCGGGGCGAAGAACACTGAAGCTTTCTTT. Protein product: CASSAAGAKNTEAFF.

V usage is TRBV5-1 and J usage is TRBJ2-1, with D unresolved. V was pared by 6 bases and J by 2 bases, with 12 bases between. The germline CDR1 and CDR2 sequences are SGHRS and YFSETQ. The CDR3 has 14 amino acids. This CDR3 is CASNPGWAYNEQFF. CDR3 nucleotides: TGCGCCAGCAACCCAGGATGGGCCTACAATGAGCAGTTCTTC.

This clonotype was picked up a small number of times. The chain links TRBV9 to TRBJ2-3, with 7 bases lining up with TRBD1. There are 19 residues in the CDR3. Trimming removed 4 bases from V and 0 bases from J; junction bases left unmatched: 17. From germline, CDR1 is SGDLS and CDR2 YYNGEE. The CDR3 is CASSTRPGQSRPSTDTQYF. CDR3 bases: TGTGCCAGCAGCACGAGACCGGGACAGAGTCGCCCTAGCACAGATACGCAGTATTTT.

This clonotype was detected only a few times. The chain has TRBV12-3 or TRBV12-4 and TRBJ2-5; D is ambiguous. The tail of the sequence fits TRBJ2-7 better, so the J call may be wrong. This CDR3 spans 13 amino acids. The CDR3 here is CASSPNLGYEQYF. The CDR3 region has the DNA TGTGCCAGCAGTCCCAATCTCGGCTACGAGCAGTACTTC.

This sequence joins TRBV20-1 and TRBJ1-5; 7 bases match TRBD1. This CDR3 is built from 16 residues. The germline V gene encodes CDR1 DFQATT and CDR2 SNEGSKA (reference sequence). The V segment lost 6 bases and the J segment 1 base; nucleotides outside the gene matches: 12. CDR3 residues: CSAPTPTGRSNQPQHF. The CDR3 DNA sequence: TGCAGTGCCCCTACACCGACAGGGAGAAGCAATCAGCCCCAGCATTTT.

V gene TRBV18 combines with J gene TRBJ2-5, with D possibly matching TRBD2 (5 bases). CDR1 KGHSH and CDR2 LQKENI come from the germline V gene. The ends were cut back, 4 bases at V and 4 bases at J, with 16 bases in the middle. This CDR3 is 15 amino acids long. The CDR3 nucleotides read TGTGCCAGCTCACTGACGCCTGGACTCCGAGAGACCCAGTACTTC. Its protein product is CASSLTPGLRETQYF.

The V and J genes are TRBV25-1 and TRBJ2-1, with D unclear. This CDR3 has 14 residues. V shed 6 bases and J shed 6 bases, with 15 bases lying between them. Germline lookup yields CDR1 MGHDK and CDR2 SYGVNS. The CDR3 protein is CASRADLVGNEQFF. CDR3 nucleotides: TGTGCCAGCAGGGCAGACCTAGTGGGCAATGAGCAGTTCTTC.

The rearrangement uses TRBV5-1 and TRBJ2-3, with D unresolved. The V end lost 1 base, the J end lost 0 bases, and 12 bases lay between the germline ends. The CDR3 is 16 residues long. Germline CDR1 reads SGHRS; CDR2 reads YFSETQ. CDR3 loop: CASSLFSEISTDTQYF. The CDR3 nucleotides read TGCGCCAGCAGCTTGTTTTCAGAGATCAGCACAGATACGCAGTATTTT.

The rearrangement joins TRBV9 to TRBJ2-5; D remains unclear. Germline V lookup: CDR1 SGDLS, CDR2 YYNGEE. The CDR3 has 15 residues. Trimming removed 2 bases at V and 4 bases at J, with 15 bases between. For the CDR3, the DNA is TGTGCCAGCAGCGTTAGGCACAGTACGCGAGAGACCCAGTACTTC. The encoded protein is CASSVRHSTRETQYF.

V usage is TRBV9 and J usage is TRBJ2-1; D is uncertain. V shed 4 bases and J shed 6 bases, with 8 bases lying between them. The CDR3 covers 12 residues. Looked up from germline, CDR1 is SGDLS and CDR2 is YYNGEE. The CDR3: CASSLRTNEQFF. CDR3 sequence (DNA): TGTGCCAGCAGCCTCCGAACCAATGAGCAGTTCTTC.

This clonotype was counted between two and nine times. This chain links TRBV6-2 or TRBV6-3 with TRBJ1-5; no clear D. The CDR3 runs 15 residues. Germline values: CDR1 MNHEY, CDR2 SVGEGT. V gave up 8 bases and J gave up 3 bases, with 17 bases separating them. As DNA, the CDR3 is TGTGCCAGCCGGAGCCATACTCGGACCAATCAGCCCCAGCATTTT. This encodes CASRSHTRTNQPQHF.

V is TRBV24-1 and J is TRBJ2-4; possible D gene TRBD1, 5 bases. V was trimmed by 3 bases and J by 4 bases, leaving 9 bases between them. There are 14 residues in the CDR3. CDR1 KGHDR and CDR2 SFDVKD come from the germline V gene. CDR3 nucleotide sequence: TGTGCCACCAGTGATCGCAGGGATAAAAACATTCAGTACTTC. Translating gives CATSDRRDKNIQYF.

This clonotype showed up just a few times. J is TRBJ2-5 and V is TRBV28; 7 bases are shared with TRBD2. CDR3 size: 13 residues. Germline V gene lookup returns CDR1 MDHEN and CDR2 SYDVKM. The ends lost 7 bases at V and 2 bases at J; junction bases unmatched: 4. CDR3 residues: CASKWGGQETQYF. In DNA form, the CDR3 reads TGTGCCAGCAAATGGGGGGGGCAAGAGACCCAGTACTTC.

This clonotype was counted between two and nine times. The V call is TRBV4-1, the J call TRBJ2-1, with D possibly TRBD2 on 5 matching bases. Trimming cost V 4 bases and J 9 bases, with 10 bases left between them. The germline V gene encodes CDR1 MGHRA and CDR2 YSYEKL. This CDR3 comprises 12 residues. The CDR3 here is CASSRELGEQFF. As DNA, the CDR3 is TGCGCCAGCAGCCGGGAGCTGGGTGAGCAGTTCTTC.

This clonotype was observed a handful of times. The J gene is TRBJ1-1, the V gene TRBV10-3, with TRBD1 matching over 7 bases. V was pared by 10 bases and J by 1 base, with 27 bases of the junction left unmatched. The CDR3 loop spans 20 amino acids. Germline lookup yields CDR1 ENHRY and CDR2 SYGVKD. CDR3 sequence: CATRQKGIEGGRSQNTEAFF. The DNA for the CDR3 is TGTGCCACCAGGCAGAAGGGTATTGAAGGGGGCCGTTCCCAGAACACTGAAGCTTTCTTT.